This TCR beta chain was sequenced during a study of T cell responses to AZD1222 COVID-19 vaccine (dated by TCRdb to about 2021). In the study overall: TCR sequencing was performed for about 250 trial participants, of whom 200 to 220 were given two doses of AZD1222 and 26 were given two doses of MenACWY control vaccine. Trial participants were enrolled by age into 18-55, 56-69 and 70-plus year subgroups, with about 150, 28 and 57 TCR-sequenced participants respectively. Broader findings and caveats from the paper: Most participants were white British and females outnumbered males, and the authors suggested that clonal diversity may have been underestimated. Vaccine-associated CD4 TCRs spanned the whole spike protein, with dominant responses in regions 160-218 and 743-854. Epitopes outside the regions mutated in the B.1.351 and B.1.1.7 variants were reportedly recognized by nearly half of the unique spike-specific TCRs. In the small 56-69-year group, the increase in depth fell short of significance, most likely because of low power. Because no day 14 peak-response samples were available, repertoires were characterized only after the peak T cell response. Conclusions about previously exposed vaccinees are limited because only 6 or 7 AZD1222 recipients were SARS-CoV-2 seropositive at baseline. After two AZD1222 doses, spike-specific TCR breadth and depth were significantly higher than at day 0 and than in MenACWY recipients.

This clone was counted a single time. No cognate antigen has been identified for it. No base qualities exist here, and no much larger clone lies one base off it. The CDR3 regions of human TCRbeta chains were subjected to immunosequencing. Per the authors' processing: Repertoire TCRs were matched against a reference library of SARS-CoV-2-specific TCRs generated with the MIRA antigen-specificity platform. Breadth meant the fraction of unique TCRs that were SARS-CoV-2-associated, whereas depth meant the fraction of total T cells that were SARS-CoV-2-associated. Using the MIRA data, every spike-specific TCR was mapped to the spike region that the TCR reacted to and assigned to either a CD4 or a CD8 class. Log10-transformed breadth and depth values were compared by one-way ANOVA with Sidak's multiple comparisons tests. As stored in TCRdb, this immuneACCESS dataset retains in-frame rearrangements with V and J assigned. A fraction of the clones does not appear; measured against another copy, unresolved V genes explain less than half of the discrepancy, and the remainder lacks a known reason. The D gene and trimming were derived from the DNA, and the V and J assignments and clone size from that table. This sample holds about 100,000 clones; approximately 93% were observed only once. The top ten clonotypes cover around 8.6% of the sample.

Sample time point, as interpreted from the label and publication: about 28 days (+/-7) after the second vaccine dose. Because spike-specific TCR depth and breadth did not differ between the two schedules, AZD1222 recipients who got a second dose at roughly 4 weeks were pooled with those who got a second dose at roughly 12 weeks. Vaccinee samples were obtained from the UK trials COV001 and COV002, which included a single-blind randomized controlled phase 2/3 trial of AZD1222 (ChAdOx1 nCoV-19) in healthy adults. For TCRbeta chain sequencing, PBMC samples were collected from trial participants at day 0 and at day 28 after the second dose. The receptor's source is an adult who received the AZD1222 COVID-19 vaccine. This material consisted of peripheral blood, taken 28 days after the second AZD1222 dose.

In nucleotides, the sequence is TGCGCCAGCAGCTCGTACACCGCGGATACGCAGTATTTT. This encodes CASSSYTADTQYF. The chain employs TRBV5-1 and TRBJ2-3, with no confidently assigned D gene. CDR1 and CDR2 are drawn from the germline V gene: SGHRS, YFSETQ. The trim is 3 bases for V and 6 bases for J, with a gap of 11 bases between the germline ends. Spanning cysteine to phenylalanine, the CDR3 consists of 13 amino acids. The retained sequence is limited to the CDR3, 39 bases, with the frame set at the first base.